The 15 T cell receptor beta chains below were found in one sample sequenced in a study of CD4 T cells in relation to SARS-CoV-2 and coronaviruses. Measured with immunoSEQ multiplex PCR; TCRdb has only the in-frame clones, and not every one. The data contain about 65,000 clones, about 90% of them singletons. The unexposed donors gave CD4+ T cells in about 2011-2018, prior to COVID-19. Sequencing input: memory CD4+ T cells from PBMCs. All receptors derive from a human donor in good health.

The CDR3 coding sequence is TGTGCCAGCAGTCCCCTCACCCATAGCACAGATACGCAGTATTTT. Translation: CASSPLTHSTDTQYF. V and J are TRBV28 and TRBJ2-3, with D unclear. Germline assignment: CDR1 MDHEN and CDR2 SYDVKM. The CDR3 is 15 residues long. The V end was cut by 5 bases, the J end by 0 bases, with 12 bases between.

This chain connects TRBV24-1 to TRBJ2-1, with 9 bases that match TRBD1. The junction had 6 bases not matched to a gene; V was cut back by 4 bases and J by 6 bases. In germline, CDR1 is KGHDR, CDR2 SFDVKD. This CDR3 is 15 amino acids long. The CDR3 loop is CATSEWDRDGNEQFF. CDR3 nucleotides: TGTGCCACCAGTGAATGGGACAGGGATGGCAATGAGCAGTTCTTC.

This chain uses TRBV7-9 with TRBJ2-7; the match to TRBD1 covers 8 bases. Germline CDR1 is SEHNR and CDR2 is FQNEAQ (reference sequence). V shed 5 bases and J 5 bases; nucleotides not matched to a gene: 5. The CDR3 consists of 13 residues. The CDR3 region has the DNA TGTGCCAGCAGCAGGACAGGGAGTAACGAGCAGTACTTC. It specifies CASSRTGSNEQYF.

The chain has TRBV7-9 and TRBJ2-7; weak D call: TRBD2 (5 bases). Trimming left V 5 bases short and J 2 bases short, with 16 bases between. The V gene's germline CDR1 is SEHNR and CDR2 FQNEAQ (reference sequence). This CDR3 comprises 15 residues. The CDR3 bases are TGTGCCAGCAGCCCCCGCGGACTGCCCCCCTACGAGCAGTACTTC. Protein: CASSPRGLPPYEQYF.

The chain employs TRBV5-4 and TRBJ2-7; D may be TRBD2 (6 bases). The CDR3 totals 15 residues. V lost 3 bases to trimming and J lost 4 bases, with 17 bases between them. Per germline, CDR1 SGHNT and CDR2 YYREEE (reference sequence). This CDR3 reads CASSSMGLGEYEQYF. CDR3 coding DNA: TGTGCCAGCAGCTCAATGGGACTGGGGGAGTACGAGCAGTACTTC.

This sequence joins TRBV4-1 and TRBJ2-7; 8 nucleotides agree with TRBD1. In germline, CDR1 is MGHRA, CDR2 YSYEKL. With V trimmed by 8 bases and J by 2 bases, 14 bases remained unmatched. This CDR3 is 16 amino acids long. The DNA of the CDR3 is TGCGCCAGCCCCCCCCAGGGGGCTACCTCCACCTACGAGCAGTACTTC. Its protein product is CASPPQGATSTYEQYF.

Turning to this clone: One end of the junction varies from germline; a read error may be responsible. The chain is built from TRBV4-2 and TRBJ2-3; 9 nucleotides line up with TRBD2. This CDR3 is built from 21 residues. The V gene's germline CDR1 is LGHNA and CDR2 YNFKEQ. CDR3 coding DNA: TGTGCCAGCACCCAAGAAGGGAGTGGGCGGGGGGGCGTATTGGGCACAGATACGCAGTATTTT. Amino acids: CASTQEGSGRGGVLGTDTQYF.

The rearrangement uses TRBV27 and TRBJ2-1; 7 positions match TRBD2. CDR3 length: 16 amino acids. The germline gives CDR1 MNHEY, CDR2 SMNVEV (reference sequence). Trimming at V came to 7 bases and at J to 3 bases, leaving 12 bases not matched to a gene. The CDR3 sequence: CASTLRGGQIYNEQFF. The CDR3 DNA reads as TGTGCCAGCACCCTACGGGGAGGGCAAATCTACAATGAGCAGTTCTTC.

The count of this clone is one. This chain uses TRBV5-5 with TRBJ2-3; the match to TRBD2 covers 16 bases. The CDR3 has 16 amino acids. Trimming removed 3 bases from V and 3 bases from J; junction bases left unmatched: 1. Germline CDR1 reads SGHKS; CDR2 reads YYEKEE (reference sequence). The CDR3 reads CASSSGLAGGTDTQYF. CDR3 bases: TGTGCCAGCAGCTCGGGACTAGCGGGGGGGACAGATACGCAGTATTTT.

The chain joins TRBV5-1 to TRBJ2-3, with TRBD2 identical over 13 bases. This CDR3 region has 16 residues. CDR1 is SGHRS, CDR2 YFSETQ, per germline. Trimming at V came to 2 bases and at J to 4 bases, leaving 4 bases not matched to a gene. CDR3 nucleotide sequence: TGCGCCAGCAGCTTAGGACTAGCGGGAGCCCCAGATACGCAGTATTTT. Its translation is CASSLGLAGAPDTQYF. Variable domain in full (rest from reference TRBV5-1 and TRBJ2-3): KAGVTQTPRYLIKTRGQQVTLSCSPISGHRSVSWYQQTPGQGLQFLFEYFSETQRNKGNFPGRFSGRQFSNSRSEMNVSTLELGDSALYLCASSLGLAGAPDTQYFGPGTRLTVL.

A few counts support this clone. The CDR3 loop is CASSFPGTVGSPLHF. The DNA of the CDR3 is TGTGCCAGCAGTTTCCCCGGGACAGTGGGATCACCCCTCCACTTT. This chain links TRBV6-2 or TRBV6-3 with TRBJ1-6; 7 bases are shared with TRBD1. The CDR3 is made up of 15 amino acids. Germline lookup yields CDR1 MNHEY and CDR2 SVGEGT. The junction had 10 bases not matched to a gene; V was cut back by 4 bases and J by 10 bases.

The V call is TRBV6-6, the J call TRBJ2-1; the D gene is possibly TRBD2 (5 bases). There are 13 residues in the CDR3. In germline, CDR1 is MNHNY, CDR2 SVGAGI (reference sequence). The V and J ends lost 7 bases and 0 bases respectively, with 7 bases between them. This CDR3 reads CASNRDSYNEQFF. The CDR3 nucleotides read TGTGCCAGCAATCGGGACTCCTACAATGAGCAGTTCTTC.

The CDR3 here is CASSALLGSTDTQYF. In DNA, the CDR3 is TGTGCCAGCAGCGCCTTGCTAGGGAGCACAGATACGCAGTATTTT. This chain uses TRBV9 with TRBJ2-3; D is ambiguous. Germline assignment: CDR1 SGDLS and CDR2 YYNGEE. The CDR3 length is 15 residues. Trimming shortened V by 3 bases and J by 0 bases, and 11 bases separated the two germline ends. Together with reference TRBV9 and TRBJ2-3, the CDR3 gives the full variable domain: DSGVTQTPKHLITATGQRVTLRCSPRSGDLSVYWYQQSLDQGLQFLIQYYNGEERAKGNILERFSAQQFPDLHSELNLSSLELGDSALYFCASSALLGSTDTQYFGPGTRLTVL.

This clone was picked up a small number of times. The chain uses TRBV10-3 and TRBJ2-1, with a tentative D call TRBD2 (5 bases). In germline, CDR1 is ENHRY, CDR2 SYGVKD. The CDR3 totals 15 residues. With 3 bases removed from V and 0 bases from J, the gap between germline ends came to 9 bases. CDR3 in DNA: TGTGCCATCAGTGATAGCGCGAGCTCCTACAATGAGCAGTTCTTC. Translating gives CAISDSASSYNEQFF.

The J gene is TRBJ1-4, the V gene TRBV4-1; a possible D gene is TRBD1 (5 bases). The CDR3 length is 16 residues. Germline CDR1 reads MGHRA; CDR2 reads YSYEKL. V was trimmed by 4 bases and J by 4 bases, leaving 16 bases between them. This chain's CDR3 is CASSPRGTEINEKLFF. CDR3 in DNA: TGCGCCAGCAGCCCCCGAGGGACGGAAATTAATGAAAAACTGTTTTTT.